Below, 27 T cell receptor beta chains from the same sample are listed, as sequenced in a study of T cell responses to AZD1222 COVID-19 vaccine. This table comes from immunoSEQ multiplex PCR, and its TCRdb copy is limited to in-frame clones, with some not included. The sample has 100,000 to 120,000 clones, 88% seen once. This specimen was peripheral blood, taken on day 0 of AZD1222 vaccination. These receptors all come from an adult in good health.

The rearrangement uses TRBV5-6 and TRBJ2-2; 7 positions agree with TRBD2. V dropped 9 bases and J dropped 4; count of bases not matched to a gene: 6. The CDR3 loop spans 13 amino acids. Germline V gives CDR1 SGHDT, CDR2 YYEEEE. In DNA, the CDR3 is TGTGCCACCCTACGGGGGGTCACCGGGGAGCTGTTTTTT. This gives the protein CATLRGVTGELFF.

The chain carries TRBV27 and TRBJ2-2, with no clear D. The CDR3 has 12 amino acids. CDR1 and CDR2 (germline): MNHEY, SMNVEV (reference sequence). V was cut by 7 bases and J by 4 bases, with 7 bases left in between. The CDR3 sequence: CASTRGTGELFF. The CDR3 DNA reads TGTGCCAGCACCAGAGGCACCGGGGAGCTGTTTTTT.

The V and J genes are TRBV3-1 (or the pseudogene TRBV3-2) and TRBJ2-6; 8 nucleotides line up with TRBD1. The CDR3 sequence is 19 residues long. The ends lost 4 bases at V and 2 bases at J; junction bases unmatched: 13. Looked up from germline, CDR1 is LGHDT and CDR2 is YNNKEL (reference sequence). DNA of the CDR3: TGTGCCAGCAGCCCGCTCGTCGGCAGGGGGCTTGCTGGGGCCAACGTCCTGACTTTC. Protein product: CASSPLVGRGLAGANVLTF.

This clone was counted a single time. The CDR3 region has the DNA TGTGCCAGCAGCCCAGACACTATCTCTGGAAACACCATATATTTT. Translating gives CASSPDTISGNTIYF. This chain joins TRBV6-6 and TRBJ1-3; D is unclear. The germline gives CDR1 MNHNY, CDR2 SVGAGI (reference sequence). This CDR3 is 15 amino acids long. V shed 6 bases and J shed 0 bases, with 12 bases lying between them.

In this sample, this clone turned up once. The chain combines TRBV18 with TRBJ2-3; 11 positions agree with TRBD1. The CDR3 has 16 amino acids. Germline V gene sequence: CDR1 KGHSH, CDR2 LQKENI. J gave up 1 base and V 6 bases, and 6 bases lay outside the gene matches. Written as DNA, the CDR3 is TGTGCCAGCTCGCAAGGACAGGGGGCGGGCACAGATACGCAGTATTTT. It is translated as CASSQGQGAGTDTQYF. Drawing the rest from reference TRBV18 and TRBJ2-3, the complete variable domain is NAGVMQNPRHLVRRRGQEARLRCSPMKGHSHVYWYRQLPEEGLKFMVYLQKENIIDESGMPKERFSAEFPKEGPSILRIQQVVRGDSAAYFCASSQGQGAGTDTQYFGPGTRLTVL.

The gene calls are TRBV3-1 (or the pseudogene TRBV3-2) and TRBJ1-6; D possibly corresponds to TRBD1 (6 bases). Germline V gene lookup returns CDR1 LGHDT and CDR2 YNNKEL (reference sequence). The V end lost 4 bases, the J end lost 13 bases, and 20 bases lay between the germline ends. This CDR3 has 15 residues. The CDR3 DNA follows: TGTGCCAGCAGCCCCCGACAGGCCATAATTCACCCCCTCCACTTT. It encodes CASSPRQAIIHPLHF.

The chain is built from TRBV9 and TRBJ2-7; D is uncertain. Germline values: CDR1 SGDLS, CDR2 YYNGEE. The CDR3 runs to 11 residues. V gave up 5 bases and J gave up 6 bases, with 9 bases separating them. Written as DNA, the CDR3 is TGTGCCAGCAGTGCTGAAACCGAGCAGTACTTC. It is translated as CASSAETEQYF.

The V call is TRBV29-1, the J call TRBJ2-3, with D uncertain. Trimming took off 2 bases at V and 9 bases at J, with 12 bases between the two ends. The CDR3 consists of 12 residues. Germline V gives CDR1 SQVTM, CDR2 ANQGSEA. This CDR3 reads CSVEFDFETQYF. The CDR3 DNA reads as TGCAGCGTTGAATTTGACTTCGAAACGCAGTATTTT.

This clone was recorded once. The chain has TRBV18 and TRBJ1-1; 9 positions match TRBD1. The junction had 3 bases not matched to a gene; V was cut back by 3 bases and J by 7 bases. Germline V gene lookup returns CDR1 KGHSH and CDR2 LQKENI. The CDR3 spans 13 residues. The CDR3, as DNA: TGTGCCAGCTCACCTCGGACAGGGGATGAAGCTTTCTTT. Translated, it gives CASSPRTGDEAFF.

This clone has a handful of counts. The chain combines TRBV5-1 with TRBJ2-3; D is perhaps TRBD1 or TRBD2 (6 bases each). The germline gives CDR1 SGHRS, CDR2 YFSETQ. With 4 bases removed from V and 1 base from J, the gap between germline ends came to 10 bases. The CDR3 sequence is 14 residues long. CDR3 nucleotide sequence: TGCGCCAGCAGCGGGGGGCCGGGCACAGATACGCAGTATTTT. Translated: CASSGGPGTDTQYF.

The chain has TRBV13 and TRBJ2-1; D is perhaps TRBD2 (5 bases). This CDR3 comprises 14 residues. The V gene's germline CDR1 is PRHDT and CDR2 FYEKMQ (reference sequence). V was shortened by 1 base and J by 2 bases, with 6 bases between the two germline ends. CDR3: CASSLASPYNEQFF. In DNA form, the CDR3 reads TGTGCCAGCAGCTTAGCTAGCCCCTACAATGAGCAGTTCTTC. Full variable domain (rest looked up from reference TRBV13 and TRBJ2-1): AAGVIQSPRHLIKEKRETATLKCYPIPRHDTVYWYQQGPGQDPQFLISFYEKMQSDKGSIPDRFSAQQFSDYHSELNMSSLELGDSALYFCASSLASPYNEQFFGPGTRLTVL.

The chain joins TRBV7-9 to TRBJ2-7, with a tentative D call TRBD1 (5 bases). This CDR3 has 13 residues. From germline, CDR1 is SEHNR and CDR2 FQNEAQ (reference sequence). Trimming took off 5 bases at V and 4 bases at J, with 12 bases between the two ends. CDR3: CASSDGARYEQYF. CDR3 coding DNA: TGTGCCAGCAGCGATGGGGCCCGGTACGAGCAGTACTTC.

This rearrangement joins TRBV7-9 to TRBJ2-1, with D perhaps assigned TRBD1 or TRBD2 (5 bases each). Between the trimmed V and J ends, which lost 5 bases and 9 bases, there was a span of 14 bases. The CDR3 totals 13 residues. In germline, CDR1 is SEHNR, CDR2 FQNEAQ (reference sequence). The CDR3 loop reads CASSQVGAGEQFF. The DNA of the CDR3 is TGTGCCAGCAGCCAAGTCGGGGCTGGTGAGCAGTTCTTC.

The CDR3 DNA reads as TGTGCCAGCATTTCTAGGCAGAGCTCTGGAAACACCATATATTTT. This encodes CASISRQSSGNTIYF. The rearrangement joins TRBV2 to TRBJ1-3; D unresolved. The V gene lost 7 bases and the J gene lost 0 bases, with 13 bases spanning the gap. The CDR3 is 15 amino acids. The germline V gene encodes CDR1 SNHLY and CDR2 FYNNEI.

The CDR3 DNA sequence: TGCGCCAGCAGCCAAGGAACAGGGGTAGGAGACTATGGCTACACCTTC. Amino acid sequence: CASSQGTGVGDYGYTF. The chain employs TRBV4-1 and TRBJ1-2, with 7 bases fitting TRBD1. CDR3 length equals 16 residues. Per the germline V gene, CDR1 is MGHRA and CDR2 is YSYEKL. V trimming: 1 base; J trimming: 3 bases; junction bases outside the gene matches: 8.

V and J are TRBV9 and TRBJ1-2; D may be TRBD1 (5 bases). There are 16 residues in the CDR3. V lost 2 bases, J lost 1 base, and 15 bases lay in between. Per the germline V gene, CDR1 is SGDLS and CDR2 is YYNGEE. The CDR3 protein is CASSVRGAGDNYGYTF. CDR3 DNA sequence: TGTGCCAGCAGCGTGAGGGGCGCCGGGGATAACTATGGCTACACCTTC.

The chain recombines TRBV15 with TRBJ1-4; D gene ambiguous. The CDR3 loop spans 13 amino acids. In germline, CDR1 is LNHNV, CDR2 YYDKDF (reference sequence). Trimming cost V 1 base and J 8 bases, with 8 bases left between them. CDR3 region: CATSRVVGEKLFF. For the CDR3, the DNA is TGTGCCACCAGCAGAGTCGTAGGGGAAAAACTGTTTTTT.

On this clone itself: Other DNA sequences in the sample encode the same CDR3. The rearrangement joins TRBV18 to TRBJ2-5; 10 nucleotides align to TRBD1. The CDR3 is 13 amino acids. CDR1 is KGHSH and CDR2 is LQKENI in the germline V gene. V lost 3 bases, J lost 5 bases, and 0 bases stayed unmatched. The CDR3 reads CASSPGQGETQYF. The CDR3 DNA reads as TGTGCCAGCTCACCGGGACAGGGGGAGACCCAGTACTTC. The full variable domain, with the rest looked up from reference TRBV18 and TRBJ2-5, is NAGVMQNPRHLVRRRGQEARLRCSPMKGHSHVYWYRQLPEEGLKFMVYLQKENIIDESGMPKERFSAEFPKEGPSILRIQQVVRGDSAAYFCASSPGQGETQYFGPGTRLLVL.

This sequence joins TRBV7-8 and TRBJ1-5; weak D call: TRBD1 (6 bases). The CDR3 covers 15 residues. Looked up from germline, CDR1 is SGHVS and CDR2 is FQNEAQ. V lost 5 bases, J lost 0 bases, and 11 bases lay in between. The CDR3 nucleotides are TGTGCCAGCAGCCCAAGGGGGAATAGCAATCAGCCCCAGCATTTT. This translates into CASSPRGNSNQPQHF. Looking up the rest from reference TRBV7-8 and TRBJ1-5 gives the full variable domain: GAGVSQSPRYKVAKRGQDVALRCDPISGHVSLFWYQQALGQGPEFLTYFQNEAQLDKSGLPSDRFFAERPEGSVSTLKIQRTQQEDSAVYLCASSPRGNSNQPQHFGDGTRLSIL.

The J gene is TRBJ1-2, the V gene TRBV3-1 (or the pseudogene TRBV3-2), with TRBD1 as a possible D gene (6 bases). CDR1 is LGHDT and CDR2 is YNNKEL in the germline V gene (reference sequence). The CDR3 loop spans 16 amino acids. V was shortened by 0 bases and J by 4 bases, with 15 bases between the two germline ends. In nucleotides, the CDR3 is TGTGCCAGCAGCCAAGATCCAGGGGCCCTGTTCTATGGCTACACCTTC. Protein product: CASSQDPGALFYGYTF.

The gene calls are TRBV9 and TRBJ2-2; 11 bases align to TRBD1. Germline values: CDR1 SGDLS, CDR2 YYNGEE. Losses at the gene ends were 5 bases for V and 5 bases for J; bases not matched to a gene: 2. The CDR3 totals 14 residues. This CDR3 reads CASRGQGGTGELFF. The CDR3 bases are TGTGCCAGCAGGGGACAGGGGGGGACCGGGGAGCTGTTTTTT.

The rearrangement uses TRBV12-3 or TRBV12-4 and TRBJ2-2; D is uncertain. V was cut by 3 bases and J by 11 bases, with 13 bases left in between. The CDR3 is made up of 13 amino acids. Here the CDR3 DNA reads TGTGCCAGCAGTTTTTCGCCCCTTGTTGAGCTGTTTTTT. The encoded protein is CASSFSPLVELFF.

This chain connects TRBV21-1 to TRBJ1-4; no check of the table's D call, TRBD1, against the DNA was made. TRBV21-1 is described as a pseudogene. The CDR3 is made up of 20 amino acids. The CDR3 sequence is CASSNPGTEGPRATNEKLFF. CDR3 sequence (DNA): TGTGCCAGCAGCAATCCCGGGACAGAGGGGCCCCGCGCAACTAATGAAAAACTGTTTTTT.

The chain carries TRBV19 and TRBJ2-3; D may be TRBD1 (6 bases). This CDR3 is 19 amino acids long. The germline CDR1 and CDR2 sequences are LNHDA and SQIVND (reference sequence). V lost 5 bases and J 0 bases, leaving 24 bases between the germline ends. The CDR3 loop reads CASSPLTPLGTTSTDTQYF. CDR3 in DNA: TGTGCCAGTAGTCCCCTGACCCCCCTAGGGACAACTAGCACAGATACGCAGTATTTT.

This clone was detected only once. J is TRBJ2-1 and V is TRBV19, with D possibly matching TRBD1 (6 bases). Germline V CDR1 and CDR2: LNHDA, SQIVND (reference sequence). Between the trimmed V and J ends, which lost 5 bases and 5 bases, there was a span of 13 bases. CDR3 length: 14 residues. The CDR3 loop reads CASSSSGGNNEQFF. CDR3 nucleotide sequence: TGTGCCAGTAGTTCGTCTGGGGGCAACAATGAGCAGTTCTTC.

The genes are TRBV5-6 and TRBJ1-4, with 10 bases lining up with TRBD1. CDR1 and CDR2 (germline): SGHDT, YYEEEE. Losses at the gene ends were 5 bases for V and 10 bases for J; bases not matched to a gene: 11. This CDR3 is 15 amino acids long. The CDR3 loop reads CASRGQGELRGKLFF. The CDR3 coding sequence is TGTGCCAGCAGAGGACAGGGGGAACTTCGTGGAAAACTGTTTTTT.

Here the CDR3 DNA reads TGTGCCAGCCGGTTCGCCGCGGGGGCACTCCAAGAGACCCAGTACTTC. Protein: CASRFAAGALQETQYF. The rearrangement uses TRBV2 and TRBJ2-5, with D perhaps matching TRBD2 (7 bases). This CDR3 region has 16 residues. The V end lost 8 bases, the J end lost 1 base, and 20 bases lay between the germline ends. Looked up from germline, CDR1 is SNHLY and CDR2 is FYNNEI.